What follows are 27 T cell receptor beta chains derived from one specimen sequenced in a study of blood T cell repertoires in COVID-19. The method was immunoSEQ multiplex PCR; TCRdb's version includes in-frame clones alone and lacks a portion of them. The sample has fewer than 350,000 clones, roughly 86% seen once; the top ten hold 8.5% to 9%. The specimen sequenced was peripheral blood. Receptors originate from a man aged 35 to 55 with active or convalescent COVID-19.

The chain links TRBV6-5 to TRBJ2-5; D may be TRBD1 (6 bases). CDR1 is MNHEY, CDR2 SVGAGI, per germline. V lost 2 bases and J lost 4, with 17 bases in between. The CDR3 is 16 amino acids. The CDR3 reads CASSYIPTGGTETQYF. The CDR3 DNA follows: TGTGCCAGCAGTTACATTCCGACAGGAGGCACAGAGACCCAGTACTTC.

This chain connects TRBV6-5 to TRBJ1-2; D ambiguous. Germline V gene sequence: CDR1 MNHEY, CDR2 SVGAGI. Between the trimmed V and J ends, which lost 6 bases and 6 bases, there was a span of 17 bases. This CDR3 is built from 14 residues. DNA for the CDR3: TGTGCCAGCAGCCCGGTTTTTGGCGGGGATGGCTACACCTTC. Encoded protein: CASSPVFGGDGYTF.

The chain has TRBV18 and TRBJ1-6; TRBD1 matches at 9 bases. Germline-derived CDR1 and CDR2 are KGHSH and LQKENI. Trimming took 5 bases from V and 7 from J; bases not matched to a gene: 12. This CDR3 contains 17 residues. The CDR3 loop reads CASSTLGTGSQNSPLHF. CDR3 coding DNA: TGTGCCAGCTCAACTCTCGGGACAGGGAGTCAAAATTCACCCCTCCACTTT.

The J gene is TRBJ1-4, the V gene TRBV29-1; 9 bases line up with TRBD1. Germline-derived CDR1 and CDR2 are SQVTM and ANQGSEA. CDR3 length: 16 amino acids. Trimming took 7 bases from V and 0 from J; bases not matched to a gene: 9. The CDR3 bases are TGCAGCGCCTCCGGGACAGGGCTCGCAACTAATGAAAAACTGTTTTTT. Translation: CSASGTGLATNEKLFF.

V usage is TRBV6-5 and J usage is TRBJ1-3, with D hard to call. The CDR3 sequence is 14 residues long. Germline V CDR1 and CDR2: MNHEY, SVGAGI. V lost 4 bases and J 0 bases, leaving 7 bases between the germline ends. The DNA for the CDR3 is TGTGCCAGCAGTTCCCTAACCTCTGGAAACACCATATATTTT. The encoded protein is CASSSLTSGNTIYF.

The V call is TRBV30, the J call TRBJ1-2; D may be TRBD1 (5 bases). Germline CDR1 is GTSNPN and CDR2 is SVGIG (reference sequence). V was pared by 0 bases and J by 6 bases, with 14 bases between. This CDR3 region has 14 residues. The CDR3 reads CAWSVTRGEDGYTF. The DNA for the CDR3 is TGTGCCTGGAGTGTGACTCGGGGGGAGGATGGCTACACCTTC.

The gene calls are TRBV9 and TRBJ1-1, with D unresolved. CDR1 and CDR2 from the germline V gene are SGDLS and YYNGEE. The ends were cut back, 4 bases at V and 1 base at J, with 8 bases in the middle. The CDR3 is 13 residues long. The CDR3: CASSQTRNTEAFF. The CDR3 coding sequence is TGTGCCAGCAGCCAAACGCGGAACACTGAAGCTTTCTTT.

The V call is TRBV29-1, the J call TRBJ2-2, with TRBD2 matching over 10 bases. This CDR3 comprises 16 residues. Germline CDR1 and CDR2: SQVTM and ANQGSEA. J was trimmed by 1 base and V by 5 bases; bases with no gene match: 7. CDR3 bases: TGCAGCGTTCGACCCTCTAGCGGGAGGAACACCGGGGAGCTGTTTTTT. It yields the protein CSVRPSSGRNTGELFF.

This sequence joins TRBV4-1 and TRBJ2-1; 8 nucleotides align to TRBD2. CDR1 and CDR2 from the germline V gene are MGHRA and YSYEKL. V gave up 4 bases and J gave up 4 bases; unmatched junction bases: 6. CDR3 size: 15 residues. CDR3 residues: CASSPAGELYNEQFF. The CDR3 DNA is TGCGCCAGCAGCCCAGCGGGGGAGTTGTACAATGAGCAGTTCTTC.

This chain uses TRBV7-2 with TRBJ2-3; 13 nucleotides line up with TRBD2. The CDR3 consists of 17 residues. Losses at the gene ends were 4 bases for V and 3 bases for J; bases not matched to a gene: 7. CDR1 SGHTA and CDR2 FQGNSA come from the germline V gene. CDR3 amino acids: CASSSRTSGGRTDTQYF. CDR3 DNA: TGTGCCAGCAGCTCCAGGACTAGCGGGGGTAGGACAGATACGCAGTATTTT.

CDR3 protein: CAWRGPGQGATEAFF. As DNA, the CDR3 is TGTGCCTGGAGGGGACCGGGACAGGGGGCCACTGAAGCTTTCTTT. The chain combines TRBV30 with TRBJ1-1; 12 bases fit TRBD1. The ends lost 3 bases at V and 4 bases at J; junction bases unmatched: 6. The CDR3 is made up of 15 amino acids. Germline values: CDR1 GTSNPN, CDR2 SVGIG (reference sequence).

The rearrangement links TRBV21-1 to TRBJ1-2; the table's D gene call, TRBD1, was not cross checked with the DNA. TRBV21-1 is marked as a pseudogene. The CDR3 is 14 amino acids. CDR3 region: CASSRNRADYGYTF. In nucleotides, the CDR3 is TGTGCCAGCAGCAGAAACAGGGCTGACTATGGCTACACCTTC.

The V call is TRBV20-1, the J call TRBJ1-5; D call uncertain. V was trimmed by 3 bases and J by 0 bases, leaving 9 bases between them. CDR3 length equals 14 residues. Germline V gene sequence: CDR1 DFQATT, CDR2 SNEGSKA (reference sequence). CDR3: CSASISDSNQPQHF. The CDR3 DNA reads TGCAGTGCTAGTATATCAGATAGCAATCAGCCCCAGCATTTT.

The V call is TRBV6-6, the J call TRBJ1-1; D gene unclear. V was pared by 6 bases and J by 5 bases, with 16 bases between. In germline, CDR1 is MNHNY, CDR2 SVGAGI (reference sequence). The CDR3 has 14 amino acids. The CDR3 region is CASRRLERETEAFF. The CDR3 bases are TGTGCCAGCAGACGGTTGGAGAGGGAAACTGAAGCTTTCTTT.

The CDR3 protein is CASSYRDSPLHF. Written as DNA, the CDR3 is TGTGCCAGCAGTTACCGGGATTCACCCCTCCACTTT. This chain joins TRBV6-5 and TRBJ1-6, with D unclear. V lost 2 bases, J lost 8 bases, and 4 bases lay in between. The V gene's germline CDR1 is MNHEY and CDR2 SVGAGI. There are 12 residues in the CDR3.

CDR3 nucleotides: TGTGCCAGCAGCTTAGATCCGGGATCTGGTACGCAGTATTTT. Protein: CASSLDPGSGTQYF. The V call is TRBV7-8, the J call TRBJ2-3, with D possibly being TRBD2 (5 bases). Looked up from germline, CDR1 is SGHVS and CDR2 is FQNEAQ. V was shortened by 1 base and J by 8 bases, with 13 bases between the two germline ends. The CDR3 contains 14 residues. The full variable domain, completed using reference TRBV7-8 and TRBJ2-3, is GAGVSQSPRYKVAKRGQDVALRCDPISGHVSLFWYQQALGQGPEFLTYFQNEAQLDKSGLPSDRFFAERPEGSVSTLKIQRTQQEDSAVYLCASSLDPGSGTQYFGPGTRLTVL.

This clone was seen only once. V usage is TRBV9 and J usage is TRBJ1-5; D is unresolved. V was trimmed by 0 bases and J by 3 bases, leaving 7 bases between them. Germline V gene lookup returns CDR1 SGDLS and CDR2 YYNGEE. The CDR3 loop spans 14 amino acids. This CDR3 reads CASSVGRVNQPQHF. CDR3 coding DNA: TGTGCCAGCAGCGTAGGAAGAGTCAATCAGCCCCAGCATTTT.

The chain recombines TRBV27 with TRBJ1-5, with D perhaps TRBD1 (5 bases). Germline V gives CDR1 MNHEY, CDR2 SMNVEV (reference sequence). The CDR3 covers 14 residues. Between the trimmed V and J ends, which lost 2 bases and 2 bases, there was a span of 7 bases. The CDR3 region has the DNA TGTGCCAGCAGTTTAGCGGGGGGCAATCAGCCCCAGCATTTT. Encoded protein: CASSLAGGNQPQHF.

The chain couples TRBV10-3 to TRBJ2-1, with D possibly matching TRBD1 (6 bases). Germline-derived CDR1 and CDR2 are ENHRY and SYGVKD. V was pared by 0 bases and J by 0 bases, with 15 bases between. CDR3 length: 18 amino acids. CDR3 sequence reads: CAISESRRQGPSYNEQFF. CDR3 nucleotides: TGTGCCATCAGTGAGTCCCGCCGTCAGGGGCCCTCCTACAATGAGCAGTTCTTC.

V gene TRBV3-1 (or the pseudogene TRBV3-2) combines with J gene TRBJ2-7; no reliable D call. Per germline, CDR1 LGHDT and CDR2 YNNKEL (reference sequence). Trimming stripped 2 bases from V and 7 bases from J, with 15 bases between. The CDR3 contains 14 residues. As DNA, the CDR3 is TGTGCCAGCAGCCAACATGGCGGCAAACGAGAGCAGTACTTC. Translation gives CASSQHGGKREQYF.

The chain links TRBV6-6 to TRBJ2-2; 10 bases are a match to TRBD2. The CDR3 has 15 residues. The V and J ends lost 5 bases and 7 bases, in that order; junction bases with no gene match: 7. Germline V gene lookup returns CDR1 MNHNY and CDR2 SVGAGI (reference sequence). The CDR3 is CASSQTSGLIGELFF. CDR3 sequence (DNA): TGTGCCAGCAGTCAGACTAGCGGGCTTATCGGGGAGCTGTTTTTT.

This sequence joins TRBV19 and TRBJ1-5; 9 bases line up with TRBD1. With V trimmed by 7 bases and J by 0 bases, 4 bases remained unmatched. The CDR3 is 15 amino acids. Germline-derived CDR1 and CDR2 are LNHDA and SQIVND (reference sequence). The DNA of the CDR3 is TGTGCCAGTACCTCGGACAGGGGTAGCAATCAGCCCCAGCATTTT. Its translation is CASTSDRGSNQPQHF.

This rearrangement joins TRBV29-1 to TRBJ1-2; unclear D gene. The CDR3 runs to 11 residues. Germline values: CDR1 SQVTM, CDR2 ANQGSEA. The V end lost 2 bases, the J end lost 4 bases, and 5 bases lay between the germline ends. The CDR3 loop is CSVEILYGYTF. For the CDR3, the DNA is TGCAGCGTTGAAATCCTCTATGGCTACACCTTC.

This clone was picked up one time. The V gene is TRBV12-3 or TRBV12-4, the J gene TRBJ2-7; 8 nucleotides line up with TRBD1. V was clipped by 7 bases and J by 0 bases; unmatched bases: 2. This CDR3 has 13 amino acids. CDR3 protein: CASTRGHSYEQYF. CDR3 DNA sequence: TGTGCCAGCACCAGGGGGCACTCCTACGAGCAGTACTTC.

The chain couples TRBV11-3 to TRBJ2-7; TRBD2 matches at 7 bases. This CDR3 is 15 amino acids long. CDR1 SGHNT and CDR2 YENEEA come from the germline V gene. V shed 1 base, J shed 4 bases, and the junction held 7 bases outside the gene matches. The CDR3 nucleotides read TGTGCCAGCAGCTTAGTTGGACTAGGTTCATACGAGCAGTACTTC. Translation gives CASSLVGLGSYEQYF.

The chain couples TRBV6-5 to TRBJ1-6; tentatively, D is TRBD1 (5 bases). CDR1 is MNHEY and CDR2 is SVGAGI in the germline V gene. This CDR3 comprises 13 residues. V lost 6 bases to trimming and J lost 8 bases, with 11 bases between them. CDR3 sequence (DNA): TGTGCCAGCAGCCCCCAACAGGATTCACCCCTCCACTTT. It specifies CASSPQQDSPLHF.

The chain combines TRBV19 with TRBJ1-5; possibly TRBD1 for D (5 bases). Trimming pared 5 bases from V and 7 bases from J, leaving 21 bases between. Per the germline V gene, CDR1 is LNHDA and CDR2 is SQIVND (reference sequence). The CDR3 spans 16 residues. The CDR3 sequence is CASSPRDSGVGQPQHF. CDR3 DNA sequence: TGTGCCAGTAGTCCCCGGGACTCCGGGGTGGGACAGCCCCAGCATTTT.